A selection of T cell receptor beta chains follows, all from one sample in a study of CD8 T cells in ankylosing spondylitis. From the 5' RACE reads, TCRdb called clonotypes with MiXCR, one entry per CDR3 protein. The sample carries approximately 300,000 distinct CDR3 sequences, roughly 20% recorded once. Source material: blood, either unsorted or a sorted T cell fraction (not recorded which). The receptor set was obtained from a female donor with ankylosing spondylitis or in good health (not recorded which). Each CDR3 is given with its conserved first and last residue. Each record gives: clone size, V gene, J gene, D gene, CDR3 protein, CDR3 DNA. D genes are given only for firm matches. Only part of the rows carry a size: once, few, many, or a class if the clone is expanded.

size: -
V: TRBV5-5
J: TRBJ2-1
D: TRBD2
CDR3: CASSLRGAPNEQFF
DNA: TGTGCCAGCAGCCTGCGGGGGGCCCCCAATGAGCAGTTCTTC

size: -
V: TRBV6-2/TRBV6-3
J: TRBJ2-1
D: TRBD2
CDR3: CASSQRENEQFF
DNA: TGTGCCAGCAGCCAGCGGGAGAATGAGCAGTTCTTC

size: many
V: TRBV20-1
J: TRBJ1-2
D: TRBD1
CDR3: CSARARQGADGGYTF
DNA: TGCAGTGCTAGAGCCAGACAGGGGGCTGACGGTGGCTACACCTTC

size: many
V: TRBV12-3/TRBV12-4
J: TRBJ2-2
D: TRBD1
CDR3: CASRGGQHTGELFF
DNA: TGTGCCAGCCGAGGGGGACAGCACACCGGGGAGCTGTTTTTT

size: -
V: TRBV20-1
J: TRBJ2-7
D: TRBD1
CDR3: CSAEPGQGAYEQYF
DNA: TGCAGTGCCGAACCGGGACAGGGGGCCTACGAGCAGTACTTC

size: few
V: TRBV7-8
J: TRBJ1-1
D: -
CDR3: CASSQRVGGGAFF
DNA: TGTGCCAGCAGCCAAAGGGTCGGCGGAGGGGCTTTCTTT

size: -
V: TRBV29-1
J: TRBJ1-5
D: -
CDR3: CSVAMDQGGQPQHF
DNA: TGCAGCGTTGCTATGGACCAGGGAGGTCAGCCCCAGCATTTT

size: -
V: TRBV5-1
J: TRBJ1-4
D: -
CDR3: CASSLAGSGEKLFF
DNA: TGCGCCAGCAGCTTGGCGGGGAGCGGTGAAAAACTGTTTTTT

size: many
V: TRBV11-2
J: TRBJ2-1
D: -
CDR3: CASSGGLSSYNEQFF
DNA: TGTGCCAGCAGCGGGGGCCTTAGCTCCTACAATGAGCAGTTCTTC

size: few
V: TRBV5-1
J: TRBJ2-1
D: -
CDR3: CASSWGASRPYNEQFF
DNA: TGCGCCAGCAGCTGGGGGGCTAGCAGGCCGTACAATGAGCAGTTCTTC

size: few
V: TRBV20-1
J: TRBJ2-3
D: TRBD2
CDR3: CSGTADAASGGDTQYF
DNA: TGCAGTGGGACAGCGGATGCGGCTAGCGGGGGTGATACGCAGTATTTT

size: few
V: TRBV5-1
J: TRBJ2-7
D: -
CDR3: CASSLDASGVYEQYF
DNA: TGCGCCAGCAGCTTGGATGCCTCTGGGGTCTACGAGCAGTACTTC

size: -
V: TRBV7-2
J: TRBJ2-3
D: -
CDR3: CASSPPPVGTDTQYF
DNA: TGTGCCAGCAGCCCTCCCCCCGTTGGGACAGATACGCAGTATTTT

size: -
V: TRBV7-8
J: TRBJ1-2
D: -
CDR3: CASSSGGGAGYTF
DNA: TGTGCCAGCAGCTCTGGGGGGGGAGCGGGCTACACCTTC

size: -
V: TRBV6-4
J: TRBJ1-1
D: -
CDR3: CASKPRPQVPNTEAFF
DNA: TGTGCCAGCAAACCCAGGCCACAAGTACCGAACACTGAAGCTTTCTTT

size: -
V: TRBV4-3
J: TRBJ2-1
D: TRBD2
CDR3: CASSPSGRSYEQFF
DNA: TGCGCCAGCAGCCCTAGCGGGCGGAGCTATGAGCAGTTCTTC

size: few
V: TRBV3-1
J: TRBJ2-7
D: TRBD2
CDR3: CASSQEAGALGRDEQYF
DNA: TGTGCCAGCAGCCAAGAAGCGGGAGCCCTCGGGAGAGACGAGCAGTACTTC

size: few
V: TRBV11-1
J: TRBJ2-7
D: TRBD2
CDR3: CASSFSGNVYEQYF
DNA: TGTGCCAGCAGCTTTAGCGGGAACGTTTACGAGCAGTACTTC

size: -
V: TRBV29-1
J: TRBJ2-2
D: -
CDR3: CSAGGQGYTGELFF
DNA: TGCAGCGCCGGGGGGCAGGGCTACACCGGGGAGCTGTTTTTT

size: few
V: TRBV10-3
J: TRBJ2-5
D: -
CDR3: CAISDGNGGETQYF
DNA: TGTGCCATCAGTGACGGGAATGGGGGAGAGACCCAGTACTTC

size: -
V: TRBV3-1
J: TRBJ2-6
D: -
CDR3: CASSPSAHSGANVLTF
DNA: TGTGCCAGCAGCCCATCGGCACACTCTGGGGCCAACGTCCTGACTTTC

size: -
V: TRBV20-1
J: TRBJ2-5
D: -
CDR3: CSARGPMGQETQYF
DNA: TGCAGTGCTAGAGGGCCGATGGGACAAGAGACCCAGTACTTC

size: many
V: TRBV6-1
J: TRBJ1-1
D: -
CDR3: CASSPAGGTEAFF
DNA: TGTGCCAGCAGTCCTGCGGGGGGCACTGAAGCTTTCTTT

size: -
V: TRBV29-1
J: TRBJ2-3
D: -
CDR3: CSVETRQTDTQYF
DNA: TGCAGCGTTGAAACGCGGCAAACAGATACGCAGTATTTT

size: few
V: TRBV6-1
J: TRBJ2-3
D: -
CDR3: CASSPTGYRTDTQYF
DNA: TGTGCCAGCAGCCCAACAGGGTACCGCACAGATACGCAGTATTTT

size: -
V: TRBV20-1
J: TRBJ2-3
D: TRBD2
CDR3: CSALSGAGGRADTQYF
DNA: TGCAGTGCCCTATCCGGAGCGGGAGGGAGGGCAGATACGCAGTATTTT

size: many
V: TRBV24-1
J: TRBJ1-3
D: -
CDR3: CATSDLTGPQRDTIYF
DNA: TGTGCCACCAGTGATTTGACCGGGCCCCAGAGAGACACCATATATTTT

size: -
V: TRBV4-2
J: TRBJ2-5
D: TRBD1
CDR3: CASSQVRDRETQYF
DNA: TGTGCCAGCAGCCAAGTTCGGGACAGAGAGACCCAGTACTTC

size: -
V: TRBV2
J: TRBJ2-3
D: -
CDR3: CASSERVADTDTQYF
DNA: TGTGCCAGCAGTGAAAGGGTAGCGGACACAGATACGCAGTATTTT

size: -
V: TRBV24-1
J: TRBJ2-2
D: -
CDR3: CATSGVVFAFGELFF
DNA: TGTGCCACCAGTGGAGTAGTTTTCGCGTTCGGGGAGCTGTTTTTT

size: -
V: TRBV7-9
J: TRBJ2-7
D: -
CDR3: CASSLVFGPLNEQYF
DNA: TGTGCCAGCAGCTTAGTCTTCGGACCCCTTAACGAGCAGTACTTC

size: many
V: TRBV9
J: TRBJ2-1
D: TRBD2
CDR3: CASSVGLAGAYNEQFF
DNA: TGTGCCAGCAGCGTAGGGTTAGCGGGAGCTTACAATGAGCAGTTCTTC

size: few
V: TRBV19
J: TRBJ2-7
D: -
CDR3: CASSPIVGRGYEQYF
DNA: TGTGCCAGTAGTCCCATTGTCGGCCGGGGATACGAGCAGTACTTC

size: -
V: TRBV12-3/TRBV12-4
J: TRBJ1-2
D: -
CDR3: CASSPSEGIGGYGYTF
DNA: TGTGCCAGCAGTCCTTCCGAGGGGATAGGGGGCTATGGCTACACCTTC

size: -
V: TRBV20-1
J: TRBJ2-1
D: TRBD2
CDR3: CSARATSVSEQFF
DNA: TGCAGTGCTAGAGCGACTAGCGTCAGCGAGCAGTTCTTC

size: many
V: TRBV20-1
J: TRBJ2-1
D: -
CDR3: CSARDPGSEYYNEQFF
DNA: TGCAGTGCTAGAGATCCGGGTAGCGAATACTACAATGAGCAGTTCTTC

size: few
V: TRBV6-1
J: TRBJ1-5
D: -
CDR3: CASGQGPGGGNQPQHF
DNA: TGTGCCAGCGGCCAGGGGCCCGGAGGAGGCAATCAGCCCCAGCATTTT

size: few
V: TRBV10-3
J: TRBJ2-5
D: TRBD2
CDR3: CAISPRTSGSGETQYF
DNA: TGTGCCATCAGCCCTAGGACTAGCGGGAGCGGTGAGACCCAGTACTTC

size: few
V: TRBV12-3/TRBV12-4
J: TRBJ2-3
D: -
CDR3: CASSLEGREGTDTQYF
DNA: TGTGCCAGCAGTTTAGAGGGCAGGGAAGGGACAGATACGCAGTATTTT

size: few
V: TRBV7-2
J: TRBJ1-2
D: -
CDR3: CASSLGGTNYGYTF
DNA: TGTGCCAGCAGCTTAGGGGGAACAAACTATGGCTACACCTTC

size: few
V: TRBV6-5
J: TRBJ2-1
D: TRBD2
CDR3: CASSYIAGGYGEQFF
DNA: TGTGCCAGCAGCTACATAGCGGGAGGGTACGGTGAGCAGTTCTTC

size: -
V: TRBV6-2/TRBV6-3
J: TRBJ1-6
D: -
CDR3: CASSWPNSPLHF
DNA: TGTGCCAGCAGTTGGCCGAATTCACCCCTCCACTTT

size: -
V: TRBV4-2
J: TRBJ2-7
D: -
CDR3: CASSREKAYEQYF
DNA: TGTGCCAGCTCCCGGGAGAAGGCCTACGAGCAGTACTTC

size: -
V: TRBV20-1
J: TRBJ2-7
D: -
CDR3: CSARTRPWDYEQYF
DNA: TGCAGTGCTAGAACGAGGCCTTGGGACTACGAGCAGTACTTC

size: few
V: TRBV11-1
J: TRBJ2-3
D: TRBD2
CDR3: CASSLGVLAGGPSTDTQYF
DNA: TGTGCCAGCAGCTTAGGAGTACTAGCGGGAGGTCCTAGCACAGATACGCAGTATTTT

size: -
V: TRBV5-6
J: TRBJ1-1
D: -
CDR3: CASSRAGGLAEAFF
DNA: TGTGCCAGCAGCCGTGCGGGGGGGCTCGCTGAAGCTTTCTTT

size: few
V: TRBV19
J: TRBJ1-1
D: -
CDR3: CASSILKRDTEAFF
DNA: TGTGCCAGTAGTATACTAAAAAGGGACACTGAAGCTTTCTTT

size: few
V: TRBV18
J: TRBJ2-3
D: -
CDR3: CASSPRLVSTDTQYF
DNA: TGTGCCAGCTCACCAAGGCTAGTAAGCACAGATACGCAGTATTTT

size: -
V: TRBV6-1
J: TRBJ1-1
D: -
CDR3: CASSERRGTEAFF
DNA: TGTGCCAGCAGTGAACGGAGGGGGACTGAAGCTTTCTTT

size: few
V: TRBV20-1
J: TRBJ2-7
D: TRBD1
CDR3: CSAFQQGAVREQYF
DNA: TGCAGTGCTTTTCAACAGGGGGCGGTGAGGGAGCAGTACTTC

size: -
V: TRBV6-2/TRBV6-3
J: TRBJ2-5
D: TRBD2
CDR3: CASKDRGSQETQYF
DNA: TGTGCCAGCAAGGATCGCGGGAGTCAAGAGACCCAGTACTTC

size: many
V: TRBV20-1
J: TRBJ2-1
D: TRBD1
CDR3: CSARYPGQGGNEQFF
DNA: TGCAGTGCTAGATATCCGGGACAGGGCGGCAATGAGCAGTTCTTC

size: few
V: TRBV30
J: TRBJ2-3
D: -
CDR3: CAWSANTDTQYF
DNA: TGTGCCTGGAGTGCCAATACAGATACGCAGTATTTT

size: -
V: TRBV7-2
J: TRBJ2-3
D: -
CDR3: CASSLGQTDTQYF
DNA: TGTGCCAGCAGCTTAGGACAGACAGATACGCAGTATTTT

size: few
V: TRBV20-1
J: TRBJ2-1
D: -
CDR3: CSAVGDNYNEQFF
DNA: TGCAGTGCTGTGGGGGACAACTACAATGAGCAGTTCTTC

size: -
V: TRBV30
J: TRBJ2-1
D: -
CDR3: CAWSSRSEQFF
DNA: TGTGCCTGGAGTTCAAGGAGTGAGCAGTTCTTC

size: -
V: TRBV6-1
J: TRBJ2-1
D: TRBD2
CDR3: CARVEGGRPNEQFF
DNA: TGTGCCAGGGTAGAGGGCGGGAGGCCGAATGAGCAGTTCTTC